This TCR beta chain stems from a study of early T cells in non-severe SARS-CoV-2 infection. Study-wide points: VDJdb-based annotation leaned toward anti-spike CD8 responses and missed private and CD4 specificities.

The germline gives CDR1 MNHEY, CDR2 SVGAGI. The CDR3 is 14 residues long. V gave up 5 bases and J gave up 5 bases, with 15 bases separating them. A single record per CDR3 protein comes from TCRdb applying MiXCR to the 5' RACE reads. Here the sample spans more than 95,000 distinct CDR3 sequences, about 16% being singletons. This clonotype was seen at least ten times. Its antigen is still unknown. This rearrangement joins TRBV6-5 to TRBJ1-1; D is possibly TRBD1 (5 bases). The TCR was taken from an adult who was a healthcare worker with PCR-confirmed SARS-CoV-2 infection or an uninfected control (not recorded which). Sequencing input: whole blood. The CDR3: CASSPAGRRTEAFF. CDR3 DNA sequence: TGTGCCAGCAGTCCCGCAGGGCGGCGGACTGAAGCTTTCTTT.